Each of the 28 T cell receptor beta chains below was sequenced from the same sample in a study of CD4 T cells in relation to SARS-CoV-2 and coronaviruses. Repertoires were generated with immunoSEQ multiplex PCR, while TCRdb's copy carries only in-frame clones and drops some. The sample records around 54,000 clones, approximately 90% being singletons. Sequenced: naive CD4+ T cells from PBMCs. Noted subset: naive CD4+ T cells isolated by negative enrichment. The receptors derive from an adult with COVID-19.

V is TRBV5-5 and J is TRBJ1-2; 7 positions match TRBD1. This CDR3 comprises 13 residues. The J segment lost 7 bases and the V segment lost 5 bases, leaving 8 bases of the junction unmatched. CDR1 is SGHKS and CDR2 is YYEKEE in the germline V gene (reference sequence). This chain's CDR3 is CASSPRQGGGYTF. DNA of the CDR3: TGTGCCAGCAGTCCTCGACAGGGAGGTGGCTACACCTTC.

The chain employs TRBV5-1 and TRBJ2-3; 12 nucleotides line up with TRBD2. The J segment lost 0 bases and the V segment lost 2 bases, leaving 7 bases of the junction unmatched. The CDR3 is 18 amino acids. Germline V gene sequence: CDR1 SGHRS, CDR2 YFSETQ. This CDR3 reads CASSFEGLAGPSTDTQYF. CDR3 bases: TGCGCCAGCAGCTTCGAGGGACTAGCGGGCCCTAGCACAGATACGCAGTATTTT.

The chain links TRBV6-5 to TRBJ2-1, with TRBD2 matching 8 bases. The germline CDR1 and CDR2 sequences are MNHEY and SVGAGI. The CDR3 covers 15 residues. J lost 8 bases, V lost 4 bases, and 10 bases had no gene match. The CDR3 nucleotides are TGTGCCAGCAGTTCGCCGGGACTAGGGTTCGATGAGCAGTTCTTC. Amino acid sequence: CASSSPGLGFDEQFF.

Only one count was recorded for this clone. The chain couples TRBV3-1 (or the pseudogene TRBV3-2) to TRBJ2-7; TRBD1 matches at 8 bases. J was trimmed by 6 bases and V by 3 bases; bases with no gene match: 13. Germline assignment: CDR1 LGHDT and CDR2 YNNKEL (reference sequence). The CDR3 length is 16 residues. The CDR3 here is CASSQGPSQGAPEQYF. The CDR3 coding sequence is TGTGCCAGCAGCCAGGGGCCCAGCCAGGGGGCTCCCGAGCAGTACTTC.

The chain has TRBV5-1 and TRBJ1-1, with D perhaps TRBD1 (6 bases). Germline assignment: CDR1 SGHRS and CDR2 YFSETQ. The CDR3 is made up of 14 amino acids. V lost 3 bases and J lost 4, with 13 bases in between. CDR3 amino acids: CASSWGHKGTEAFF. For the CDR3, the DNA is TGCGCCAGCAGCTGGGGACACAAAGGCACTGAAGCTTTCTTT.

CDR3 residues: CASMITGHVSSGANVLTF. The CDR3 nucleotides are TGTGCCAGTATGATTACAGGACACGTTAGCTCTGGGGCCAACGTCCTGACTTTC. The chain joins TRBV19 to TRBJ2-6, with D perhaps matching TRBD1 (5 bases). Trimming removed 7 bases at V and 0 bases at J, with 19 bases between. Germline V gene lookup returns CDR1 LNHDA and CDR2 SQIVND (reference sequence). The CDR3 consists of 18 residues.

The genes are TRBV28 and TRBJ1-2; TRBD1 matches 8 bases. CDR1 is MDHEN and CDR2 is SYDVKM in the germline V gene. The V and J ends lost 6 bases and 4 bases, in that order; junction bases with no gene match: 7. The CDR3 extends over 14 amino acids. The CDR3 DNA reads TGTGCCAGCAGAACCGGGACAGGAGCCTATGGCTACACCTTC. This encodes CASRTGTGAYGYTF.

This chain joins TRBV4-1 and TRBJ2-5; unclear D gene. This CDR3 comprises 13 residues. Trimming took 4 bases from V and 1 from J, leaving 7 bases between them. Germline CDR1 MGHRA, CDR2 YSYEKL. CDR3 DNA sequence: TGCGCCAGCAGCCCCCCGGCCCAAGAGACCCAGTACTTC. It encodes CASSPPAQETQYF.

V gene TRBV20-1 combines with J gene TRBJ1-1; D remains unclear. The CDR3 is 11 amino acids. The V gene's germline CDR1 is DFQATT and CDR2 SNEGSKA (reference sequence). V gave up 4 bases and J gave up 1 base, with 4 bases separating them. CDR3 bases: TGCAGTGCTACCAGGAACACTGAAGCTTTCTTT. Amino acid sequence: CSATRNTEAFF.

The chain is built from TRBV11-2 and TRBJ2-5; D not certain. In germline, CDR1 is SGHAT, CDR2 FQNNGV. CDR3 length: 17 amino acids. Trimming pared 2 bases from V and 1 base from J, leaving 17 bases between. CDR3 protein: CASSLYVRTRSQETQYF. Here the CDR3 DNA reads TGTGCCAGCAGCTTATATGTCCGAACAAGGAGCCAAGAGACCCAGTACTTC.

The rearrangement joins TRBV28 to TRBJ2-1; 7 positions agree with TRBD2. V shed 5 bases, J shed 0 bases, and the junction held 4 bases outside the gene matches. In germline, CDR1 is MDHEN, CDR2 SYDVKM. CDR3 length: 15 residues. CDR3 sequence: CASSVAGFSYNEQFF. The CDR3 coding sequence is TGTGCCAGCAGTGTAGCGGGTTTCTCCTACAATGAGCAGTTCTTC.

This chain uses TRBV6-5 with TRBJ2-7; no reliable D call. V dropped 2 bases and J dropped 4 bases, with 12 bases sitting between them. The CDR3 extends over 14 amino acids. Germline V lookup: CDR1 MNHEY, CDR2 SVGAGI. CDR3 sequence: CASSYRSAGYEQYF. The CDR3 DNA follows: TGTGCCAGCAGTTACCGTTCTGCAGGATACGAGCAGTACTTC.

V and J are TRBV6-9 and TRBJ2-7, with TRBD2 matching over 12 bases. With 9 bases clipped from V and 4 bases from J, the junction kept 13 bases outside the gene matches. This CDR3 has 16 residues. The germline V gene encodes CDR1 MNHGY and CDR2 SVAAGI. CDR3 nucleotide sequence: TGTGCCAGAGTTTTTGTGTCTAGCGGGAGGGGATACGAGCAGTACTTC. Its protein is CARVFVSSGRGYEQYF.

This clone was detected once. V and J are TRBV5-1 and TRBJ2-5; D is uncertain. The CDR3 runs to 14 residues. Germline V lookup: CDR1 SGHRS, CDR2 YFSETQ. V was shortened by 4 bases and J by 2 bases, with 12 bases between the two germline ends. CDR3 sequence (DNA): TGCGCCAGCAGCGTGCCCCTCAGTCAAGAGACCCAGTACTTC. Protein sequence: CASSVPLSQETQYF.

V usage is TRBV6-6 and J usage is TRBJ1-1, with a weak D call TRBD1 (5 bases). Germline assignment: CDR1 MNHNY and CDR2 SVGAGI (reference sequence). The CDR3 covers 15 residues. Trimming took 0 bases from V and 6 from J, leaving 14 bases between them. The CDR3 is CASSYSGLGDSEAFF. The CDR3 DNA follows: TGTGCCAGCAGTTACTCGGGGTTAGGGGACTCTGAAGCTTTCTTT.

In nucleotides, the CDR3 is TGTGCCTGGAGTGTACCGCGGGAGTGGGATGAGCAGTTCTTC. Translation gives CAWSVPREWDEQFF. The J gene is TRBJ2-1, the V gene TRBV30; 7 positions match TRBD2. Germline assignment: CDR1 GTSNPN and CDR2 SVGIG (reference sequence). V lost 0 bases, J lost 8 bases, and 7 bases stayed unmatched. The CDR3 is 14 residues long.

The chain carries TRBV30 and TRBJ2-5; the D call may be TRBD1 or TRBD2 (6 bases each). Germline V gene sequence: CDR1 GTSNPN, CDR2 SVGIG (reference sequence). Trimming removed 2 bases from V and 5 bases from J, with 9 bases in between. The CDR3 spans 12 residues. CDR3 loop: CAWSTGRETQYF. The CDR3 DNA reads TGTGCCTGGAGTACAGGGAGGGAGACCCAGTACTTC.

V and J are TRBV3-1 (or the pseudogene TRBV3-2) and TRBJ2-2; 7 positions agree with TRBD1. The V segment lost 2 bases and the J segment 6 bases; nucleotides outside the gene matches: 6. The CDR3 length is 15 residues. Germline CDR1 and CDR2: LGHDT and YNNKEL (reference sequence). The CDR3 sequence: CASSQWDRVSGELFF. The DNA for the CDR3 is TGTGCCAGCAGCCAATGGGACAGAGTGTCCGGGGAGCTGTTTTTT.

The chain carries TRBV18 and TRBJ2-5, with D possibly TRBD1 on 5 matching bases. Germline CDR1 and CDR2: KGHSH and LQKENI. This CDR3 has 13 amino acids. Trimming removed 9 bases at V and 6 bases at J, with 17 bases between. This CDR3 is CASMDTNFQTQYF. In DNA, the CDR3 is TGTGCCAGTATGGACACTAACTTCCAGACCCAGTACTTC.

The chain uses TRBV5-1 and TRBJ2-1; TRBD2 matches at 7 bases. Germline assignment: CDR1 SGHRS and CDR2 YFSETQ. The length of the CDR3 is 17 residues. Trimming at V came to 5 bases and at J to 1 base, leaving 12 bases not matched to a gene. CDR3 sequence reads: CASRLSGASGSYNEQFF. As DNA, the CDR3 is TGCGCCAGCAGACTCTCTGGTGCTAGCGGATCCTACAATGAGCAGTTCTTC.

The J gene is TRBJ2-7, the V gene TRBV12-5; 8 nucleotides align to TRBD1. CDR1 is LGHNT, CDR2 FRNRAP, per germline. CDR3 length equals 13 residues. Trimming at V came to 5 bases and at J to 7 bases, leaving 7 bases not matched to a gene. This CDR3 reads CASGIQGAGEQYF. In DNA form, the CDR3 reads TGTGCTAGTGGTATCCAGGGGGCTGGAGAGCAGTACTTC.

The rearrangement joins TRBV3-1 (or the pseudogene TRBV3-2) to TRBJ1-2, with D perhaps TRBD1 (5 bases). This CDR3 region has 14 residues. Germline assignment: CDR1 LGHDT and CDR2 YNNKEL (reference sequence). V gave up 2 bases and J gave up 10 bases, with 17 bases separating them. CDR3 sequence (DNA): TGTGCCAGCAGCCAAACCCCTAAAAGCGGGGCCTACACCTTC. Protein product: CASSQTPKSGAYTF.

The chain employs TRBV5-6 and TRBJ2-5; possibly TRBD1 for D (6 bases). Trimming stripped 0 bases from V and 7 bases from J, with 13 bases between. The germline gives CDR1 SGHDT, CDR2 YYEEEE. This CDR3 has 14 residues. This CDR3 is CASSLGQVKGTQYF. The CDR3 nucleotides are TGTGCCAGCAGCTTGGGACAGGTGAAAGGGACCCAGTACTTC.

The chain has TRBV28 and TRBJ2-7, with 8 bases matching TRBD1. Unmatched junction bases numbered 17, after V lost 7 bases and J lost 9 bases. This CDR3 has 15 residues. The germline V gene has CDR1 MDHEN and CDR2 SYDVKM. CDR3 loop: CASIDSDRVALGQYF. The CDR3, as DNA: TGTGCCAGCATCGATTCGGACAGGGTGGCCCTCGGGCAGTACTTC.

V is TRBV28 and J is TRBJ1-2; 9 positions match TRBD1. The germline V gene encodes CDR1 MDHEN and CDR2 SYDVKM. This CDR3 is built from 14 residues. V dropped 6 bases and J dropped 7; count of bases not matched to a gene: 9. The CDR3 sequence: CASSLGQGSGGYTF. The CDR3 DNA follows: TGTGCCAGCAGCCTCGGACAGGGGAGTGGTGGCTACACCTTC.

The chain couples TRBV6-1 to TRBJ1-5; unclear D gene. The CDR3 is 13 residues long. Germline values: CDR1 MNHNS, CDR2 SASEGT. With 2 bases removed from V and 1 base from J, the gap between germline ends came to 3 bases. The CDR3 protein is CASSEWSNQPQHF. The CDR3 DNA reads as TGTGCCAGCAGTGAATGGAGCAATCAGCCCCAGCATTTT.

The chain employs TRBV11-2 and TRBJ2-1; 9 positions match TRBD1. The CDR3 covers 16 residues. Germline CDR1 is SGHAT and CDR2 is FQNNGV. Unmatched junction bases numbered 16, after V lost 5 bases and J lost 11 bases. The CDR3 DNA sequence: TGTGCCAGCAGCGCAGTTTCCGGGACAGGGATGGTCCAGCAGTTCTTC. Its protein product is CASSAVSGTGMVQQFF.

The chain recombines TRBV5-6 with TRBJ2-5; 7 bases fit TRBD1. The CDR3 is 14 amino acids. Germline lookup yields CDR1 SGHDT and CDR2 YYEEEE. The ends lost 4 bases at V and 5 bases at J; junction bases unmatched: 8. CDR3 sequence reads: CASSTETGWETQYF. The CDR3 coding sequence is TGTGCCAGCAGCACCGAGACAGGGTGGGAGACCCAGTACTTC.